The rows below give T cell receptor beta chains drawn from one sample of a study of T cell repertoires and HLA-DP antigens. No antigen has been assigned to these receptors. Measured with immunoSEQ multiplex PCR; TCRdb has only the in-frame clones, and not every one. The sample includes roughly 73,000 clones, 80% of them seen just once. The sequenced material came from CD4+ T cells from PBMCs. These receptors were collected from a man in his 60s in good health and CMV-seronegative. Each CDR3 is given with its conserved first and last residue. Each record gives: clone size, V gene, J gene, D gene, CDR3 DNA, CDR3 protein. D genes are given only for firm matches. The size entry is marked missing in some rows and otherwise reads once, few, many or a size class.

-	TRBV10-2	TRBJ2-2	TRBD2	TGCGCCAGCAAATTGACTAGCGGGTCGAACACCGGGGAGCTGTTTTTT	CASKLTSGSNTGELFF
-	TRBV9	TRBJ2-3	TRBD2	TGTGCCAGCAGCGTAGGCGGGGGGGGCGGAAAAGATACGCAGTATTTT	CASSVGGGGGKDTQYF
few	TRBV5-1	TRBJ2-7	-	TGCGCCAGCACAGACACCTTCTCCTACGAGCAGTACTTC	CASTDTFSYEQYF
-	TRBV4-1	TRBJ2-3	TRBD2	TGCGCCAGCAGCCAAGATCTCGGTGCGGCTAGCGGGAAGGGCACAGATACGCAGTATTTT	CASSQDLGAASGKGTDTQYF
-	TRBV9	TRBJ2-2	-	TGTGCCAGCAGCGATTGGGACAGCCCGGCAAAGGCGGGAGGCAACACCGGGGAGCTGTTTTTT	CASSDWDSPAKAGGNTGELFF
-	TRBV19	TRBJ2-3	-	TGTGCCAGTAGTATTTTGGCAGGTATGGATACGCAGTATTTT	CASSILAGMDTQYF
-	TRBV6-6	TRBJ1-6	TRBD1	TGTGCCAGCAGTTACGCGCCCGGGACAGACAATTCACCCCTCCACTTT	CASSYAPGTDNSPLHF
-	TRBV5-1	TRBJ2-3	TRBD2	TGCGCCAGCAGCTTGGAGGGAGCGGGAGCTGTGGATACGCAGTATTTT	CASSLEGAGAVDTQYF
few	TRBV11-2	TRBJ2-2	-	TGTGCCAGCAGCGCTTTGTCGGGTTTTAATAGGGACACCGGGGAGCTGTTTTTT	CASSALSGFNRDTGELFF
-	TRBV5-1	TRBJ2-3	TRBD2	TGCGCCAGCAACCTAGCGGGGGGCCCCACAGATACGCAGTATTTT	CASNLAGGPTDTQYF
many	TRBV5-1	TRBJ1-2	TRBD1	TGCGCCAGCAGCTTGGCCTTGAGTCAGGGGGTTGACTATGGCTACACCTTC	CASSLALSQGVDYGYTF